What follows describes a single TCR beta chain. This entry belongs to a study of T cell responses to AZD1222 COVID-19 vaccine. CDR1 is SGHRS and CDR2 is YFSETQ in the germline V gene. V shed 0 bases and J shed 6 bases, with 26 bases lying between them. The CDR3 consists of 19 residues. TCRdb's table, derived via immunoSEQ multiplex PCR, lists solely in-frame clones and lacks some. The sample contains approximately 80,000 clones, just over 90% of which appear only once. The receptor was isolated from an adult who received the AZD1222 COVID-19 vaccine. This chain uses TRBV5-1 with TRBJ2-3; perhaps D is TRBD1 or TRBD2 (5 bases each). Sample: peripheral blood, taken 28 days after the second AZD1222 dose. CDR3 sequence (DNA): TGCGCCAGCAGCTTGGCGGATGTCGTGGGGGACGTCCTGTCGGATACGCAGTATTTT. Amino acid sequence: CASSLADVVGDVLSDTQYF.